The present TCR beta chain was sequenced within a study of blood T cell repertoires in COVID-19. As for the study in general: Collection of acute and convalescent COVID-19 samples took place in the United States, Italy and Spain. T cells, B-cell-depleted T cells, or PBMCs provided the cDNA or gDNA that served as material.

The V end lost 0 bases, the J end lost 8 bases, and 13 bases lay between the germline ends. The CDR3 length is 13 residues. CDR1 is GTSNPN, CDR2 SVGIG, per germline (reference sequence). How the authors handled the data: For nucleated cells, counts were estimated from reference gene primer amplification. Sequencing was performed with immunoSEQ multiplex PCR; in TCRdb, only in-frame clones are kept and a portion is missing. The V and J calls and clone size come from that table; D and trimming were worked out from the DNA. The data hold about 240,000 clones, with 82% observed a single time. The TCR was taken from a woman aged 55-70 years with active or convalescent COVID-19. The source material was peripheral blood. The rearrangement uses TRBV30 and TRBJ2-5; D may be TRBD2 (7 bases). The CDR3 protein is CAWSVDSGVTQYF. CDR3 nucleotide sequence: TGTGCCTGGAGTGTGGACAGCGGGGTAACCCAGTACTTC.